A single sample is the source of the 23 T cell receptor beta chains below, sequenced in a study of T cells in Graves' hyperthyroidism and ophthalmopathy. Amplification targeted TCR beta CDR3 regions from RNA transcripts. The HTBI set primed first-round TCR CDR3 RT-PCR. TCRdb used MiXCR to reprocess the multiplex PCR reads, holding one entry per CDR3 protein. The sample includes about 480,000 distinct CDR3 sequences, about an eighth of them seen just once. Material for sequencing was blood. The receptors come from a woman in her late teens or twenties with Graves' hyperthyroidism.

This clonotype showed up just a few times. V and J are TRBV4-1 and TRBJ1-1, with no clear D. Germline loops: CDR1 MGHRA, CDR2 YSYEKL. Trimming stripped 1 base from V and 0 bases from J, with 12 bases between. This CDR3 has 16 amino acids. The CDR3 reads CASSQGMQLLNTEAFF. In DNA form, the CDR3 reads TGCGCCAGCAGCCAAGGTATGCAGCTTCTGAACACTGAAGCTTTCTTT.

In this sample, this clonotype turned up many times. The CDR3 is CASSHGASGQQETQYF. DNA for the CDR3: TGTGCCAGCAGCCATGGGGCTAGCGGTCAACAAGAGACCCAGTACTTC. V and J are TRBV3-1 and TRBJ2-5, with 7 nucleotides matching TRBD2. The CDR3 consists of 16 residues. With V trimmed by 3 bases and J by 2 bases, 9 bases remained unmatched. Germline V CDR1 and CDR2: LGHDT, YNNKEL (reference sequence).

This clonotype was seen repeatedly, ten times or more. The rearrangement joins TRBV29-1 to TRBJ2-3, with 9 bases that match TRBD1. V dropped 4 bases and J dropped 2; count of bases not matched to a gene: 10. This CDR3 has 16 residues. The germline V gene has CDR1 SQVTM and CDR2 ANQGSEA. CDR3 loop: CSVGAGQGFNTDTQYF. The CDR3 coding sequence is TGCAGCGTTGGCGCCGGACAGGGGTTTAACACAGATACGCAGTATTTT.

This clonotype was counted ten times or more. J is TRBJ1-5 and V is TRBV5-1, with a tentative D call TRBD1 (6 bases). The germline CDR1 and CDR2 sequences are SGHRS and YFSETQ. The CDR3 sequence is 15 residues long. V lost 2 bases and J lost 3, with 12 bases in between. The CDR3 loop reads CASSLTGQINQPQHF. In DNA form, the CDR3 reads TGCGCCAGCAGCTTAACCGGACAGATCAATCAGCCCCAGCATTTT.

V usage is TRBV10-2 and J usage is TRBJ1-1, with a tentative D call TRBD1 (6 bases). Germline CDR1 WSHSY, CDR2 SAAADI. Trimming pared 8 bases from V and 1 base from J, leaving 11 bases between. The CDR3 has 13 residues. This chain's CDR3 is CASQRGGNTEAFF. The CDR3 DNA sequence: TGCGCCAGCCAAAGGGGGGGGAACACTGAAGCTTTCTTT.

The chain joins TRBV18 to TRBJ2-7; D is perhaps TRBD1 (7 bases). V was pared by 3 bases and J by 4 bases, with 16 bases between. The CDR3 spans 15 residues. CDR1 KGHSH and CDR2 LQKENI come from the germline V gene. CDR3 sequence (DNA): TGTGCCAGCTCACCTATGGAGGGGGCCCCTTACGAGCAGTACTTC. Protein sequence: CASSPMEGAPYEQYF.

This clonotype was counted at least ten times. V and J are TRBV30 and TRBJ1-1, with D unresolved. The V gene's germline CDR1 is GTSNPN and CDR2 SVGIG (reference sequence). V dropped 1 base and J dropped 5 bases, with 14 bases sitting between them. The CDR3 runs to 14 residues. The CDR3 DNA follows: TGTGCCTGGAGTGCCGGACGGCAAGGGACTGAAGCTTTCTTT. This codes for CAWSAGRQGTEAFF.

Ten or more counts support this clonotype. The V call is TRBV12-5, the J call TRBJ2-7, with TRBD2 identical over 7 bases. The CDR3 runs to 16 residues. V gave up 3 bases and J gave up 3 bases; unmatched junction bases: 11. The germline gives CDR1 LGHNT, CDR2 FRNRAP. The CDR3 is CASGFLVGGRNYEQYF. DNA for the CDR3: TGTGCTAGTGGTTTCCTCGTGGGCGGGAGAAACTACGAGCAGTACTTC. The entire variable domain, with the rest obtained from reference TRBV12-5 and TRBJ2-7, is as follows: DARVTQTPRHKVTEMGQEVTMRCQPILGHNTVFWYRQTMMQGLELLAYFRNRAPLDDSGMPKDRFSAEMPDATLATLKIQPSEPRDSAVYFCASGFLVGGRNYEQYFGPGTRLTVT.

Concerning this clonotype: A much larger clone sits a single nucleotide away, making a read error possible. J is TRBJ2-2 and V is TRBV27, with a tentative D call TRBD1 (7 bases). Germline V gene sequence: CDR1 MNHEY, CDR2 SMNVEV (reference sequence). The CDR3 length is 15 residues. CDR3 residues: CAGSLSQGGTGELFF. In DNA, the CDR3 is TGTGCCGGCAGTTTATCGCAGGGGGGAACCGGGGAGCTGTTTTTT.

This clonotype was recorded many times. This rearrangement joins TRBV29-1 to TRBJ1-1; D gene ambiguous. Trimming removed 7 bases from V and 4 bases from J, with 10 bases in between. Per the germline V gene, CDR1 is SQVTM and CDR2 is ANQGSEA. The CDR3 is 11 residues long. DNA of the CDR3: TGCAGCGCCCCAGGCGGCACTGAAGCTTTCTTT. Translation gives CSAPGGTEAFF.

This chain connects TRBV10-3 to TRBJ2-1; 13 nucleotides match TRBD2. The V gene end was trimmed by 6 bases and the J gene end by 8 bases; junction bases not matched to a gene: 10. This CDR3 spans 16 amino acids. Germline CDR1 is ENHRY and CDR2 is SYGVKD. The CDR3: CAISTTSGREIDEQFF. In DNA, the CDR3 is TGTGCCATCAGCACTACTAGCGGGAGGGAGATAGATGAGCAGTTCTTC.

This clonotype was recorded a few times. The chain uses TRBV7-8 and TRBJ2-3, with 10 positions matching TRBD1. CDR3 length: 16 amino acids. CDR1 and CDR2 (germline): SGHVS, FQNEAQ. After removal of 5 bases from V and 5 bases from J, the junction contained 10 bases not matched to a gene. The CDR3 DNA follows: TGTGCCAGCAGCAGCCGTAGACAGGGGGCGCGAGATACGCAGTATTTT. Its translation is CASSSRRQGARDTQYF. The entire variable domain, with the rest obtained from reference TRBV7-8 and TRBJ2-3, is as follows: GAGVSQSPRYKVAKRGQDVALRCDPISGHVSLFWYQQALGQGPEFLTYFQNEAQLDKSGLPSDRFFAERPEGSVSTLKIQRTQQEDSAVYLCASSSRRQGARDTQYFGPGTRLTVL.

This clonotype was picked up many times. This chain links TRBV27 with TRBJ2-1; 7 nucleotides match TRBD2. The germline gives CDR1 MNHEY, CDR2 SMNVEV (reference sequence). The length of the CDR3 is 16 residues. The V and J ends lost 8 bases and 0 bases, in that order; junction bases with no gene match: 10. The CDR3: CASGLGGGSSYNEQFF. As DNA, the CDR3 is TGTGCCAGCGGACTGGGGGGGGGAAGCTCCTACAATGAGCAGTTCTTC.

This chain joins TRBV7-2 and TRBJ2-3, with D possibly being TRBD2 (5 bases). The CDR3 runs 17 residues. Trimming pared 2 bases from V and 4 bases from J, leaving 19 bases between. Germline V gene sequence: CDR1 SGHTA, CDR2 FQGNSA. The DNA for the CDR3 is TGTGCCAGCAGCTTATATGGGCGGGCGGGCCTGTCAGATACGCAGTATTTT. This encodes CASSLYGRAGLSDTQYF. Variable domain in full (rest from reference TRBV7-2 and TRBJ2-3): GAGVSQSPSNKVTEKGKDVELRCDPISGHTALYWYRQSLGQGLEFLIYFQGNSAPDKSGLPSDRFSAERTGGSVSTLTIQRTQQEDSAVYLCASSLYGRAGLSDTQYFGPGTRLTVL.

This clonotype was counted a few times. V usage is TRBV19 and J usage is TRBJ1-2; possibly TRBD1 for D (5 bases). V was shortened by 3 bases and J by 0 bases, with 11 bases between the two germline ends. Germline assignment: CDR1 LNHDA and CDR2 SQIVND (reference sequence). The CDR3 contains 15 residues. The CDR3 coding sequence is TGTGCCAGTAGTATTAACACAGGCTCTAACTATGGCTACACCTTC. Its translation is CASSINTGSNYGYTF. Complete variable domain (other parts from reference TRBV19 and TRBJ1-2): DGGITQSPKYLFRKEGQNVTLSCEQNLNHDAMYWYRQDPGQGLRLIYYSQIVNDFQKGDIAEGYSVSREKKESFPLTVTSAQKNPTAFYLCASSINTGSNYGYTFGSGTRLTVV.

Many counts were recorded for this clonotype. The rearrangement uses TRBV6-1 and TRBJ1-1, with D possibly being TRBD1 (5 bases). The germline CDR1 and CDR2 sequences are MNHNS and SASEGT. The CDR3 is 15 residues long. Trimming removed 6 bases from V and 4 bases from J, with 18 bases in between. CDR3 sequence: CASRLSRSGFTEAFF. The CDR3 bases are TGTGCCAGCAGACTGTCCCGTTCAGGGTTCACTGAAGCTTTCTTT.

This clonotype was counted only a few times. The rearrangement uses TRBV20-1 and TRBJ1-3; D ambiguous. Trimming removed 0 bases at V and 0 bases at J, with 12 bases between. The CDR3 runs to 16 residues. Germline CDR1 and CDR2: DFQATT and SNEGSKA (reference sequence). CDR3 sequence (DNA): TGCAGTGCTAGAGATCTTCACAGCACCTCTGGAAACACCATATATTTT. It is translated as CSARDLHSTSGNTIYF.

This clonotype was recorded once. The chain uses TRBV12-3 or TRBV12-4 and TRBJ2-1, with TRBD2 matching over 13 bases. The CDR3 length is 15 residues. The junction had 7 bases not matched to a gene; V was cut back by 4 bases and J by 10 bases. The DNA of the CDR3 is TGTGCCAGCAGTTCGGGACTAGCGGGAATTCGGGAGCAGTTCTTC. Translating gives CASSSGLAGIREQFF.

CDR3 coding DNA: TGCGCCAGCAGCTTGGAGGGGACTAGCGGGGAGACCCAGTACTTC. This encodes CASSLEGTSGETQYF. V usage is TRBV5-1 and J usage is TRBJ2-5; 12 nucleotides agree with TRBD2. V shed 0 bases and J 5 bases; nucleotides not matched to a gene: 2. This CDR3 is built from 15 residues. Germline V gene data show CDR1 as SGHRS and CDR2 as YFSETQ. Combining the CDR3 with reference TRBV5-1 and TRBJ2-5 gives the whole variable domain KAGVTQTPRYLIKTRGQQVTLSCSPISGHRSVSWYQQTPGQGLQFLFEYFSETQRNKGNFPGRFSGRQFSNSRSEMNVSTLELGDSALYLCASSLEGTSGETQYFGPGTRLLVL.

This clonotype was detected ten times or more. The chain links TRBV30 to TRBJ1-2; D remains ambiguous. V lost 4 bases to trimming and J lost 3 bases, with 15 bases between them. Germline loops: CDR1 GTSNPN, CDR2 SVGIG (reference sequence). There are 14 residues in the CDR3. CDR3 region: CAWTPGGKDYGYTF. The CDR3 region has the DNA TGTGCCTGGACCCCCGGTGGGAAGGACTATGGCTACACCTTC.

This clonotype was observed a handful of times. Here the CDR3 DNA reads TGTGCCAGCAGTTTTGATGGACAGGGGGAAACCATTCAGTACTTC. As protein: CASSFDGQGETIQYF. The chain joins TRBV12-3 or TRBV12-4 to TRBJ2-4; 10 nucleotides agree with TRBD1. With V trimmed by 3 bases and J by 9 bases, 8 bases remained unmatched. The CDR3 totals 15 residues.

At least ten counts were recorded for this clonotype. V and J are TRBV27 and TRBJ2-5; D may be TRBD2 (6 bases). Trimming stripped 3 bases from V and 4 bases from J, with 12 bases between. The CDR3 covers 14 residues. Germline-derived CDR1 and CDR2 are MNHEY and SMNVEV (reference sequence). DNA for the CDR3: TGTGCCAGCAGTTTTATTGGGGGAGGAGAGACCCAGTACTTC. This encodes CASSFIGGGETQYF.

This chain links TRBV20-1 with TRBJ1-4; D is possibly TRBD1 (5 bases). Trimming stripped 5 bases from V and 4 bases from J, with 17 bases between. CDR1 is DFQATT and CDR2 is SNEGSKA in the germline V gene (reference sequence). This CDR3 comprises 15 residues. CDR3 loop: CSASGGDPDNEKLFF. Here the CDR3 DNA reads TGCAGTGCTTCCGGAGGGGACCCAGATAATGAAAAACTGTTTTTT.